Below are 28 T cell receptor beta chains sequenced from a single sample in a study of blood T cell repertoires in COVID-19. The method was immunoSEQ multiplex PCR; TCRdb's version includes in-frame clones alone and lacks a portion of them. Of fewer than 350,000 clones detected, roughly 85% appear once; the ten largest clones hold 1.9%. Sequenced material: PBMCs or T cells enriched from blood (not recorded which). The receptors shown here come from a woman aged 30 to 39 who had been exposed to COVID-19.

The rearrangement links TRBV7-8 to TRBJ2-7; tentative D call: TRBD2 (6 bases). Looked up from germline, CDR1 is SGHVS and CDR2 is FQNEAQ. The ends were cut back, 4 bases at V and 2 bases at J, with 21 bases in the middle. The CDR3 runs to 17 residues. As DNA, the CDR3 is TGTGCCAGCAGCTCGGTTCGGGGGACGGCGATCACCTACGAGCAGTACTTC. This gives the protein CASSSVRGTAITYEQYF. Filled out from reference TRBV7-8 and TRBJ2-7, the complete variable domain reads GAGVSQSPRYKVAKRGQDVALRCDPISGHVSLFWYQQALGQGPEFLTYFQNEAQLDKSGLPSDRFFAERPEGSVSTLKIQRTQQEDSAVYLCASSSVRGTAITYEQYFGPGTRLTVT.

V usage is TRBV28 and J usage is TRBJ2-4; 8 bases map to TRBD2. CDR3 length: 17 amino acids. The germline V gene has CDR1 MDHEN and CDR2 SYDVKM. V gave up 6 bases and J gave up 0 bases; unmatched junction bases: 10. The CDR3 region is CASRGRTSRLAKNIQYF. In nucleotides, the CDR3 is TGTGCCAGCAGAGGAAGGACTAGCCGATTAGCCAAAAACATTCAGTACTTC. The full variable domain, in which reference TRBV28 and TRBJ2-4 provide the parts outside the CDR3, is DVKVTQSSRYLVKRTGEKVFLECVQDMDHENMFWYRQDPGLGLRLIYFSYDVKMKEKGDIPEGYSVSREKKERFSLILESASTNQTSMYLCASRGRTSRLAKNIQYFGAGTRLSVL.

The chain couples TRBV2 to TRBJ1-6; 8 positions agree with TRBD1. V lost 8 bases and J lost 7; bases outside the gene matches: 4. The CDR3 totals 13 residues. Germline loops: CDR1 SNHLY, CDR2 FYNNEI. The CDR3 protein is CASVDRENSPLHF. CDR3 nucleotides: TGTGCCAGCGTGGACAGGGAGAATTCACCCCTCCACTTT.

The rearrangement joins TRBV28 to TRBJ1-4; D remains unclear. Between the trimmed V and J ends, which lost 5 bases and 6 bases, there was a span of 16 bases. The CDR3 runs 15 residues. Germline V lookup: CDR1 MDHEN, CDR2 SYDVKM. The CDR3 sequence is CASSPDNFEDEKLFF. CDR3 bases: TGTGCCAGCAGTCCCGATAACTTTGAGGATGAAAAACTGTTTTTT.

J is TRBJ1-1 and V is TRBV18; D remains unclear. The germline CDR1 and CDR2 sequences are KGHSH and LQKENI. Trimming removed 5 bases from V and 2 bases from J, with 9 bases in between. This CDR3 is built from 13 residues. The CDR3 here is CASSSGINTEAFF. Here the CDR3 DNA reads TGTGCCAGCTCATCCGGGATCAACACTGAAGCTTTCTTT.

J is TRBJ1-6 and V is TRBV27; tentative D call: TRBD1 (6 bases). CDR3 length equals 13 residues. V was cut by 5 bases and J by 14 bases, with 16 bases left in between. Germline lookup yields CDR1 MNHEY and CDR2 SMNVEV (reference sequence). As DNA, the CDR3 is TGTGCCAGCAGTCCCGGGGGGGCTCCCACCCTCCACTTT. Amino acids: CASSPGGAPTLHF.

CDR3 amino acids: CASSFPQGRVMNTEAFF. The DNA of the CDR3 is TGTGCCAGCAGTTTCCCTCAGGGAAGAGTTATGAACACTGAAGCTTTCTTT. The J gene is TRBJ1-1, the V gene TRBV28, with a tentative D call TRBD1 (5 bases). Germline V gene sequence: CDR1 MDHEN, CDR2 SYDVKM. The V end lost 3 bases, the J end lost 0 bases, and 17 bases lay between the germline ends. This CDR3 has 17 amino acids.

This chain connects TRBV2 to TRBJ1-2; 8 positions match TRBD1. In germline, CDR1 is SNHLY, CDR2 FYNNEI. V dropped 3 bases and J dropped 7; count of bases not matched to a gene: 10. The CDR3 runs 15 residues. CDR3 nucleotides: TGTGCCAGCAGTGACCGGGGACAGGCTTTGGGTGGCTACACCTTC. Amino acid sequence: CASSDRGQALGGYTF.

This chain connects TRBV2 to TRBJ1-1; TRBD1 matches at 8 bases. This CDR3 is built from 13 residues. Trimming at V came to 6 bases and at J to 5 bases, leaving 5 bases not matched to a gene. Germline CDR1 SNHLY, CDR2 FYNNEI. The CDR3 spells CASRKQGGTEAFF. CDR3 in DNA: TGTGCCAGCAGGAAACAGGGGGGGACTGAAGCTTTCTTT. Complete variable domain (other parts from reference TRBV2 and TRBJ1-1): EPEVTQTPSHQVTQMGQEVILRCVPISNHLYFYWYRQILGQKVEFLVSFYNNEISEKSEIFDDQFSVERPDGSNFTLKIRSTKLEDSAMYFCASRKQGGTEAFFGQGTRLTVV.

The CDR3 region is CASSSGTQLHIGYTF. In DNA form, the CDR3 reads TGTGCCAGCTCCTCCGGGACACAACTACATATTGGCTACACCTTC. The rearrangement links TRBV3-1 (or the pseudogene TRBV3-2) to TRBJ1-2; TRBD1 is a possible D gene (6 bases). Germline CDR1 LGHDT, CDR2 YNNKEL (reference sequence). There are 15 residues in the CDR3. Trimming cost V 8 bases and J 7 bases, with 23 bases left between them.

The chain uses TRBV5-1 and TRBJ1-5, with 9 bases matching TRBD1. V gave up 4 bases and J gave up 4 bases; unmatched junction bases: 6. The CDR3 is 15 amino acids. From germline, CDR1 is SGHRS and CDR2 YFSETQ. CDR3 sequence: CASSQGQGNNQPQHF. The CDR3 DNA sequence: TGCGCCAGCAGCCAGGGACAGGGAAATAATCAGCCCCAGCATTTT.

The rearrangement links TRBV19 to TRBJ1-4, with D tentatively TRBD1 (6 bases). The CDR3 totals 13 residues. Germline V gene sequence: CDR1 LNHDA, CDR2 SQIVND (reference sequence). V shed 9 bases and J shed 6 bases, with 14 bases lying between them. The CDR3 spells CASRGGRYEKLFF. The CDR3 nucleotides read TGTGCCAGCCGCGGGGGGCGTTATGAAAAACTGTTTTTT.

This chain joins TRBV6-5 and TRBJ2-5; 13 bases match TRBD2. The CDR3 is 14 residues long. Germline CDR1 is MNHEY and CDR2 is SVGAGI. The junction had 0 bases not matched to a gene; V was cut back by 6 bases and J by 2 bases. For the CDR3, the DNA is TGTGCCAGCAGGGGACTAGCGGGGCAAGAGACCCAGTACTTC. It translates to CASRGLAGQETQYF.

The chain uses TRBV5-1 and TRBJ2-3; no clear D. Trimming took 3 bases from V and 6 from J, leaving 8 bases between them. The CDR3 is made up of 12 amino acids. CDR1 is SGHRS, CDR2 YFSETQ, per germline. Written as DNA, the CDR3 is TGCGCCAGCAGCTCTCTCTTCGATACGCAGTATTTT. Translating gives CASSSLFDTQYF.

The V and J genes are TRBV28 and TRBJ2-3, with D possibly being TRBD1 (6 bases). Germline V gene sequence: CDR1 MDHEN, CDR2 SYDVKM. The CDR3 totals 15 residues. V lost 2 bases and J lost 0, with 9 bases in between. The CDR3: CASSLTGQSTDTQYF. CDR3 DNA sequence: TGTGCCAGCAGTTTAACCGGACAGAGCACAGATACGCAGTATTTT. The full variable domain, with the rest looked up from reference TRBV28 and TRBJ2-3, is DVKVTQSSRYLVKRTGEKVFLECVQDMDHENMFWYRQDPGLGLRLIYFSYDVKMKEKGDIPEGYSVSREKKERFSLILESASTNQTSMYLCASSLTGQSTDTQYFGPGTRLTVL.

The chain carries TRBV10-1 and TRBJ2-5; 7 positions match TRBD1. The CDR3 contains 14 residues. Looked up from germline, CDR1 is WNHNN and CDR2 is SYGVQD (reference sequence). Germline trimming cut 2 bases from V and 4 bases from J; bases unmatched to any gene: 4. Here the CDR3 reads CASSEGNRGETQYF. In DNA, the CDR3 is TGCGCCAGCAGTGAGGGGAACAGGGGAGAGACCCAGTACTTC.

The chain has TRBV7-2 and TRBJ2-2; D is possibly TRBD1 (5 bases). With 4 bases removed from V and 4 bases from J, the gap between germline ends came to 10 bases. This CDR3 region has 14 residues. Germline V CDR1 and CDR2: SGHTA, FQGNSA. The CDR3 protein is CASSYQGATGELFF. The CDR3 DNA sequence: TGTGCCAGCAGCTACCAAGGGGCCACCGGGGAGCTGTTTTTT.

The chain employs TRBV6-5 and TRBJ1-5; D might be TRBD1 (6 bases). Germline CDR1 and CDR2: MNHEY and SVGAGI. This CDR3 spans 14 amino acids. V lost 2 bases and J lost 7, with 12 bases in between. CDR3 nucleotide sequence: TGTGCCAGCAGTTACAGGGGAGACAGGCAGCCCCAGCATTTT. Translating it yields CASSYRGDRQPQHF.

For this clone: Other DNA sequences in the same sample also yield this CDR3. This sequence joins TRBV27 and TRBJ2-3; 7 bases align to TRBD1. V dropped 5 bases and J dropped 2; count of bases not matched to a gene: 7. The germline CDR1 and CDR2 sequences are MNHEY and SMNVEV (reference sequence). CDR3 length: 15 residues. The CDR3 spells CASSPTDRSTDTQYF. CDR3 nucleotides: TGTGCCAGCAGTCCAACGGACAGGTCCACAGATACGCAGTATTTT.

The chain joins TRBV9 to TRBJ2-3; TRBD2 aligns across 8 bases. This CDR3 comprises 14 residues. Germline CDR1 SGDLS, CDR2 YYNGEE. V shed 4 bases, J shed 3 bases, and the junction held 4 bases outside the gene matches. The CDR3, as DNA: TGTGCCAGCAGCTTCATAGCGGGAACAGATACGCAGTATTTT. Encoded protein: CASSFIAGTDTQYF.

This chain links TRBV20-1 with TRBJ1-4; TRBD1 aligns across 7 bases. This CDR3 has 13 amino acids. The junction had 6 bases not matched to a gene; V was cut back by 3 bases and J by 8 bases. CDR1 DFQATT and CDR2 SNEGSKA come from the germline V gene (reference sequence). CDR3 in DNA: TGCAGTGCTAGTCCGACAGGGAGGGAAAAACTGTTTTTT. Residues: CSASPTGREKLFF.

This clone has a handful of counts. The chain employs TRBV9 and TRBJ2-1, with D possibly matching TRBD2 (6 bases). The V gene's germline CDR1 is SGDLS and CDR2 YYNGEE. There are 15 residues in the CDR3. The V end lost 6 bases, the J end lost 0 bases, and 13 bases lay between the germline ends. In DNA form, the CDR3 reads TGTGCCAGCACCGCGGACGGGGGCTCCTACAATGAGCAGTTCTTC. Its translation: CASTADGGSYNEQFF.

V gene TRBV6-4 combines with J gene TRBJ1-2; no firm D call. This CDR3 has 15 residues. The V gene lost 3 bases and the J gene lost 4 bases, with 15 bases spanning the gap. Germline-derived CDR1 and CDR2 are MRHNA and SNTAGT. CDR3 residues: CASSESSSRSYGYTF. The CDR3 DNA reads as TGTGCCAGCAGTGAATCGAGTAGTCGGAGCTATGGCTACACCTTC.

The V gene is TRBV5-6, the J gene TRBJ2-5; 12 nucleotides align to TRBD2. The germline V gene encodes CDR1 SGHDT and CDR2 YYEEEE. J lost 5 bases, V lost 0 bases, and 5 bases had no gene match. The CDR3 consists of 16 residues. The CDR3 loop is CASSLASGGARETQYF. CDR3 nucleotide sequence: TGTGCCAGCAGCTTGGCTAGCGGGGGGGCCAGGGAGACCCAGTACTTC.

The chain uses TRBV5-6 and TRBJ1-1, with 8 bases fitting TRBD1. This CDR3 is built from 17 residues. Per germline, CDR1 SGHDT and CDR2 YYEEEE. With V trimmed by 1 base and J by 3 bases, 11 bases remained unmatched. CDR3 loop: CASSLYGSGGRHTEAFF. The CDR3 region has the DNA TGTGCCAGCAGCTTGTACGGTTCAGGGGGCAGGCACACTGAAGCTTTCTTT.

The count of this clone is one. This chain connects TRBV12-3 or TRBV12-4 to TRBJ2-1; D is unresolved. The CDR3 spans 13 residues. The V end was cut by 4 bases, the J end by 6 bases, with 10 bases between. The CDR3 DNA follows: TGTGCCAGCAGTTCTTCCTACCTCAATGAGCAGTTCTTC. Translating gives CASSSSYLNEQFF.

The chain links TRBV7-9 to TRBJ1-1; possible D gene TRBD1, 6 bases. The V gene lost 4 bases and the J gene lost 11 bases, with 11 bases spanning the gap. Germline V gene sequence: CDR1 SEHNR, CDR2 FQNEAQ (reference sequence). This CDR3 has 11 residues. CDR3 sequence reads: CASSSGQLAFF. The CDR3 DNA is TGTGCCAGCAGCTCAGGACAGTTGGCTTTCTTT.

The rearrangement uses TRBV2 and TRBJ1-4; D call uncertain. This CDR3 is built from 13 residues. The germline V gene has CDR1 SNHLY and CDR2 FYNNEI. V was trimmed by 8 bases and J by 8 bases, leaving 15 bases between them. CDR3 residues: CASAPRETEKLFF. CDR3 in DNA: TGTGCCAGCGCGCCCCGCGAGACAGAAAAACTGTTTTTT.